These 28 T cell receptor beta chains were all obtained from the same sample, sequenced in a study of cytomegalovirus exposure and HLA in healthy donors. PCR employed 60 Vbeta and 13 Jbeta primers. The repertoire was sequenced with immunoSEQ multiplex PCR; TCRdb's copy has only in-frame clones and lacks some. The profile covers approximately 160,000 clones, with approximately 84% appearing a single time and under 6% taken by the ten largest. Specimen: PBMCs. The receptors were gathered from a woman in her 50s in good health and CMV-seropositive.

The V and J genes are TRBV19 and TRBJ1-6; 8 positions match TRBD1. Trimming at V came to 9 bases and at J to 10 bases, leaving 11 bases not matched to a gene. The V gene's germline CDR1 is LNHDA and CDR2 SQIVND (reference sequence). CDR3 length: 14 residues. The CDR3 bases are TGTGCCAGAGACAGGGGCAGGAATTTGTCACCCCTCCACTTT. Amino acid sequence: CARDRGRNLSPLHF. The full variable domain, in which reference TRBV19 and TRBJ1-6 provide the parts outside the CDR3, is DGGITQSPKYLFRKEGQNVTLSCEQNLNHDAMYWYRQDPGQGLRLIYYSQIVNDFQKGDIAEGYSVSREKKESFPLTVTSAQKNPTAFYLCARDRGRNLSPLHFGNGTRLTVT.

The chain combines TRBV7-2 with TRBJ2-2; 8 nucleotides align to TRBD2. The CDR3 sequence is 16 residues long. Germline V CDR1 and CDR2: SGHTA, FQGNSA. Losses at the gene ends were 6 bases for V and 1 base for J; bases not matched to a gene: 7. The CDR3 reads CASRGPGLVNTGELFF. The CDR3 DNA is TGTGCCAGCAGGGGACCGGGACTAGTGAACACCGGGGAGCTGTTTTTT.

The chain couples TRBV4-1 to TRBJ2-5, with TRBD2 as a possible D gene (6 bases). The CDR3 totals 16 residues. Trimming took off 0 bases at V and 1 base at J, with 12 bases between the two ends. Germline V CDR1 and CDR2: MGHRA, YSYEKL. The DNA for the CDR3 is TGCGCCAGCAGCCAAGAAATACTAGCCGGCCAAGAGACCCAGTACTTC. This codes for CASSQEILAGQETQYF.

The V gene is TRBV6-6, the J gene TRBJ1-5; D is undetermined. The CDR3 loop spans 13 amino acids. V lost 0 bases, J lost 10 bases, and 10 bases lay in between. CDR1 and CDR2 (germline): MNHNY, SVGAGI (reference sequence). The CDR3 DNA reads as TGTGCCAGCAGTTACTCGACGGAGACCCCCCAGCATTTT. This codes for CASSYSTETPQHF.

The chain joins TRBV27 to TRBJ2-5; a possible D gene is TRBD2 (7 bases). Trimming removed 4 bases at V and 9 bases at J, with 15 bases between. Germline V gene lookup returns CDR1 MNHEY and CDR2 SMNVEV (reference sequence). The length of the CDR3 is 13 residues. The CDR3 sequence is CASSYTKGGSQYF. CDR3 DNA sequence: TGTGCCAGCAGTTACACCAAGGGGGGGTCCCAGTACTTC.

The V call is TRBV7-2, the J call TRBJ1-1, with 11 bases matching TRBD1. The germline V gene has CDR1 SGHTA and CDR2 FQGNSA. The junction had 3 bases not matched to a gene; V was cut back by 5 bases and J by 4 bases. This CDR3 has 14 amino acids. The CDR3 loop is CASSPDRGRTEAFF. The CDR3 bases are TGTGCCAGCAGCCCGGACAGGGGGCGCACTGAAGCTTTCTTT.

V and J are TRBV6-5 and TRBJ2-3; 10 nucleotides agree with TRBD2. The trim removed 5 bases at V and 2 bases at J, leaving 4 bases unmatched. The CDR3 is made up of 15 amino acids. Looked up from germline, CDR1 is MNHEY and CDR2 is SVGAGI. CDR3 region: CASSKLAGDTDTQYF. The CDR3 nucleotides are TGTGCCAGCAGTAAGCTAGCGGGGGACACAGATACGCAGTATTTT.

The chain carries TRBV9 and TRBJ2-5, with D perhaps matching TRBD1 (7 bases). The J call may be wrong; the DNA end is better matched by TRBJ2-7. The CDR3 extends over 15 amino acids. The germline V gene encodes CDR1 SGDLS and CDR2 YYNGEE. The CDR3 is CASSGGGDSSYEQYF. CDR3 nucleotides: TGTGCCAGCAGCGGGGGCGGGGACAGCTCCTACGAGCAGTACTTC.

This chain joins TRBV10-3 and TRBJ1-4; weak D call: TRBD1 (5 bases). Per germline, CDR1 ENHRY and CDR2 SYGVKD. V lost 3 bases to trimming and J lost 3 bases, with 11 bases between them. This CDR3 comprises 15 residues. The CDR3 is CAISDSGGANEKLFF. CDR3 nucleotides: TGTGCCATCAGTGATTCGGGGGGAGCTAATGAAAAACTGTTTTTT.

The chain employs TRBV2 and TRBJ2-7; D is possibly TRBD1 (5 bases). Trimming shortened V by 5 bases and J by 4 bases, and 12 bases separated the two germline ends. Germline V CDR1 and CDR2: SNHLY, FYNNEI. There are 13 residues in the CDR3. The CDR3 is CASSRGNRYEQYF. The DNA of the CDR3 is TGTGCCAGCAGTAGGGGAAATCGTTACGAGCAGTACTTC.

The chain uses TRBV7-2 and TRBJ2-5; 8 bases align to TRBD2. Germline CDR1 and CDR2: SGHTA and FQGNSA. The CDR3 is 15 residues long. The V and J ends lost 3 bases and 2 bases, in that order; junction bases with no gene match: 5. CDR3: CASSLSSGQQETQYF. CDR3 nucleotide sequence: TGTGCCAGCAGCTTGTCTAGCGGGCAACAAGAGACCCAGTACTTC.

The rearrangement joins TRBV30 to TRBJ2-7; 11 bases are a match to TRBD1. V trimming: 2 bases; J trimming: 3 bases; junction bases outside the gene matches: 3. Germline V gene sequence: CDR1 GTSNPN, CDR2 SVGIG (reference sequence). This CDR3 is 14 amino acids long. The CDR3, as DNA: TGTGCCTGGAGTACGGGGACAGGGGGCTACGAGCAGTACTTC. Amino acids: CAWSTGTGGYEQYF.

This clone was seen more than once but under ten times. This sequence joins TRBV28 and TRBJ2-1; D unclear. Germline V gene sequence: CDR1 MDHEN, CDR2 SYDVKM. The CDR3 runs 14 residues. V lost 1 base, J lost 5 bases, and 9 bases lay in between. CDR3 protein: CASSLSGPHNEQFF. The CDR3 DNA reads as TGTGCCAGCAGTTTATCAGGTCCCCACAATGAGCAGTTCTTC.

The CDR3 DNA is TGCGCCAGCAGCTGGGGTTGGGCAGGGGAAGAGGATGAGCAGTTCTTC. As protein: CASSWGWAGEEDEQFF. The rearrangement uses TRBV5-1 and TRBJ2-1; the D gene is possibly TRBD1 (6 bases). With 3 bases removed from V and 8 bases from J, the gap between germline ends came to 21 bases. CDR1 SGHRS and CDR2 YFSETQ come from the germline V gene. The CDR3 is made up of 16 amino acids.

Only one count was recorded for this clone. Other DNA sequences within the sample encode an identical CDR3. This sequence joins TRBV19 and TRBJ2-5; TRBD2 matches at 7 bases. Germline CDR1 is LNHDA and CDR2 is SQIVND (reference sequence). The CDR3 runs 11 residues. Trimming cost V 9 bases and J 5 bases; bases outside gene matches: 3. The DNA for the CDR3 is TGTGCCAGCCGGGGGGAGGAGACCCAGTACTTC. The encoded protein is CASRGEETQYF.

The chain carries TRBV4-1 and TRBJ1-3; D is perhaps TRBD1 (5 bases). The CDR3 runs to 16 residues. The germline V and J ends were trimmed by 3 bases and 8 bases, with 20 bases remaining between them. Germline CDR1 and CDR2: MGHRA and YSYEKL. Here the CDR3 reads CASSHLKGHSDHTIYF. In DNA, the CDR3 is TGCGCCAGCAGCCATCTTAAAGGACACTCCGATCACACCATATATTTT.

The sample holds one count of this clone. The rearrangement links TRBV4-3 to TRBJ2-2; perhaps TRBD2 as D (6 bases). Germline lookup yields CDR1 LGHNA and CDR2 YSLEER. The V gene lost 1 base and the J gene lost 5 bases, with 11 bases spanning the gap. CDR3 length: 15 residues. CDR3 sequence (DNA): TGCGCCAGCAGCCAAGTTTCACTAGCTACCGGGGAGCTGTTTTTT. It yields the protein CASSQVSLATGELFF.

This clone was counted a single time. This chain joins TRBV27 and TRBJ1-4; D call uncertain. The CDR3 spans 14 residues. The V end was cut by 5 bases, the J end by 2 bases, with 9 bases between. Germline V gene data show CDR1 as MNHEY and CDR2 as SMNVEV (reference sequence). The CDR3 here is CASSATWTNEKLFF. For the CDR3, the DNA is TGTGCCAGCAGTGCAACTTGGACTAATGAAAAACTGTTTTTT.

This clone was counted between two and nine times. The V gene is TRBV7-3, the J gene TRBJ1-2, with D possibly TRBD1 on 6 matching bases. V lost 2 bases and J lost 4, with 17 bases in between. CDR1 and CDR2 from the germline V gene are SGHTA and FQGTGA. This CDR3 is built from 16 residues. In DNA form, the CDR3 reads TGTGCCAGCAGCTTACCCAGGGGCGATCAAATCTATGGCTACACCTTC. Protein sequence: CASSLPRGDQIYGYTF.

The rearrangement uses TRBV30 and TRBJ2-1, with 8 bases identical to TRBD2. The germline V gene has CDR1 GTSNPN and CDR2 SVGIG (reference sequence). The CDR3 length is 15 residues. The J segment lost 1 base and the V segment lost 1 base, leaving 3 bases of the junction unmatched. DNA for the CDR3: TGTGCCTGGAGTGGTCTAGCGGGTTCCTACAATGAGCAGTTCTTC. Its translation is CAWSGLAGSYNEQFF.

The sample holds one count of this clone. The chain joins TRBV4-3 to TRBJ2-7, with 7 bases aligning to TRBD1. The V gene end was trimmed by 2 bases and the J gene end by 5 bases; junction bases not matched to a gene: 6. This CDR3 comprises 14 residues. Germline lookup yields CDR1 LGHNA and CDR2 YSLEER. CDR3 region: CASSQRTGTDEQYF. CDR3 sequence (DNA): TGCGCCAGCAGCCAACGGACAGGAACTGACGAGCAGTACTTC.

V and J are TRBV2 and TRBJ1-2; TRBD1 agrees at 7 bases. The CDR3 has 13 amino acids. Germline V lookup: CDR1 SNHLY, CDR2 FYNNEI. The ends lost 4 bases at V and 4 bases at J; junction bases unmatched: 3. The CDR3 coding sequence is TGTGCCAGCAGTGGACAGGGCACCTATGGCTACACCTTC. Its protein is CASSGQGTYGYTF.

The table lists this clone with a count of one. The rearrangement joins TRBV5-1 to TRBJ2-7, with 7 positions matching TRBD1. CDR1 is SGHRS and CDR2 is YFSETQ in the germline V gene. V lost 4 bases, J lost 5 bases, and 15 bases stayed unmatched. The CDR3 totals 16 residues. The CDR3 sequence: CASSRWIQGNVDEQYF. In DNA form, the CDR3 reads TGCGCCAGCAGCCGGTGGATACAGGGGAATGTCGACGAGCAGTACTTC.

This sequence joins TRBV7-2 and TRBJ1-2, with TRBD1 identical over 12 bases. CDR1 and CDR2 from the germline V gene are SGHTA and FQGNSA. The J segment lost 8 bases and the V segment lost 4 bases, leaving 14 bases of the junction unmatched. This CDR3 comprises 17 residues. The chain's CDR3 is CASSSPAGTGGRGGYTF. CDR3 bases: TGTGCCAGCAGCTCCCCAGCCGGGACAGGGGGCAGAGGCGGCTACACCTTC.

V usage is TRBV10-2 and J usage is TRBJ2-1, with D perhaps TRBD2 (6 bases). The V gene's germline CDR1 is WSHSY and CDR2 SAAADI. There are 15 residues in the CDR3. Trimming left V 1 base short and J 5 bases short, with 12 bases between. The CDR3 coding sequence is TGCGCCAGCAGTGAGTTCCGGGACTGGGACAATGAGCAGTTCTTC. Encoded protein: CASSEFRDWDNEQFF.

This chain uses TRBV6-1 with TRBJ2-1, with 7 bases that match TRBD1. The CDR3 consists of 15 residues. The V segment lost 3 bases and the J segment 4 bases; nucleotides outside the gene matches: 6. The germline V gene has CDR1 MNHNS and CDR2 SASEGT. The CDR3 spells CASSDPGQLYNEQFF. CDR3 in DNA: TGTGCCAGCAGTGATCCGGGACAGCTATACAATGAGCAGTTCTTC.

The J gene is TRBJ1-4, the V gene TRBV16, with 11 bases identical to TRBD1. CDR3 size: 18 residues. Germline CDR1 is KGHSY and CDR2 is FQNENV. V was clipped by 3 bases and J by 7 bases; unmatched bases: 13. CDR3 nucleotides: TGTGCCAGCAGCCATCTACCGGGACAGGGGGTGGACGGTGAAAAACTGTTTTTT. Encoded protein: CASSHLPGQGVDGEKLFF.

This clone was detected only once. V gene TRBV5-1 combines with J gene TRBJ1-1, with D unresolved. This CDR3 has 14 amino acids. Germline assignment: CDR1 SGHRS and CDR2 YFSETQ. Trimming removed 0 bases from V and 6 bases from J, with 12 bases in between. CDR3: CASSLELTRAEAFF. The CDR3 coding sequence is TGCGCCAGCAGCTTGGAGTTAACGAGGGCTGAAGCTTTCTTT.